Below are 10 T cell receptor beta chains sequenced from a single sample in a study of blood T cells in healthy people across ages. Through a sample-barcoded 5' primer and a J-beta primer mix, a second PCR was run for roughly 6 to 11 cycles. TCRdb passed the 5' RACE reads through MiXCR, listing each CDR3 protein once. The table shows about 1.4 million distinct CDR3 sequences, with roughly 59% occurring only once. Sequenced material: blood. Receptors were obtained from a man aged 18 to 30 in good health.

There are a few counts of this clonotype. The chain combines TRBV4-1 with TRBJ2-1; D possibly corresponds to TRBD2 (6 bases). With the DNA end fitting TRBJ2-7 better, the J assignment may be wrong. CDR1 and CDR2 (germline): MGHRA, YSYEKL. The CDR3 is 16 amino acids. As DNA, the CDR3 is TGCGCCAGCAGCCAAGGGCCGGGACTCTGGGAGGACGAGCAGTACTTC. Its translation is CASSQGPGLWEDEQYF.

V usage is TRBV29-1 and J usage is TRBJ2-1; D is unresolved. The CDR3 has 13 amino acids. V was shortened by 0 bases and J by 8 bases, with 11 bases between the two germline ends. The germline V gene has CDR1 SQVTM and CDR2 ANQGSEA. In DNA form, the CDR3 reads TGCAGCGTTGAAGATCGGGTAGCTCATGAGCAGTTCTTC. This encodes CSVEDRVAHEQFF.

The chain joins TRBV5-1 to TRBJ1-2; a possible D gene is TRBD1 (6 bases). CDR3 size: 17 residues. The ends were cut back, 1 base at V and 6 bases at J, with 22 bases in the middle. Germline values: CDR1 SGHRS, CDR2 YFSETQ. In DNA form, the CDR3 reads TGCGCCAGCAGCTTGTCGGGGCAGGGGATAGAGATGGATGGCTACACCTTC. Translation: CASSLSGQGIEMDGYTF.

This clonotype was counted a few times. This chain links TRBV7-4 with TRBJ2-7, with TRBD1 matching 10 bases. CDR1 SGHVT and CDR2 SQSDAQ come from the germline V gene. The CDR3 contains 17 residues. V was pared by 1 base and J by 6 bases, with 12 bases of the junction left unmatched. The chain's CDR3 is CASSLGQGAANPGEQYF. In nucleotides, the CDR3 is TGTGCCAGCAGCTTAGGACAGGGGGCGGCTAATCCTGGCGAGCAGTACTTC. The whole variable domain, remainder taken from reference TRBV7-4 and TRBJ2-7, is GAGVSQSPRYKVAKRGRDVALRCDSISGHVTLYWYRQTLGQGSEVLTYSQSDAQRDKSGRPSGRFSAERPERSVSTLKIQRTEQGDSAVYLCASSLGQGAANPGEQYFGPGTRLTVT.

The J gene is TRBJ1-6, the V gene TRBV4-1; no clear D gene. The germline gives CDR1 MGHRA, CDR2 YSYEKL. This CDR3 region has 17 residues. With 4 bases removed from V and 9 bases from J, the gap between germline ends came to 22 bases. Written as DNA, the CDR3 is TGCGCCAGCAGCCCCACATTCAAGAGGGAAAAGAGTTCACCCCTCCACTTT. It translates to CASSPTFKREKSSPLHF.

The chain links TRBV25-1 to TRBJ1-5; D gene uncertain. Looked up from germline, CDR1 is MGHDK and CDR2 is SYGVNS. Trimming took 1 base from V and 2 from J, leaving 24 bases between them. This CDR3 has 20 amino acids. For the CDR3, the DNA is TGTGCCAGCAGTGAATCGAGGGTTGAAGGCGGGGTAACGGGCAATCAGCCCCAGCATTTT. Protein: CASSESRVEGGVTGNQPQHF.

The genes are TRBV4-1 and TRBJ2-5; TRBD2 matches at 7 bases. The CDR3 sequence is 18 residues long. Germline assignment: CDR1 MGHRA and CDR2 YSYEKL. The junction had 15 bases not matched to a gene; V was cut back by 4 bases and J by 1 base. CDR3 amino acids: CASSRNPGLVAAQETQYF. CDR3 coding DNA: TGCGCCAGCAGCCGAAACCCTGGACTAGTAGCGGCCCAAGAGACCCAGTACTTC.

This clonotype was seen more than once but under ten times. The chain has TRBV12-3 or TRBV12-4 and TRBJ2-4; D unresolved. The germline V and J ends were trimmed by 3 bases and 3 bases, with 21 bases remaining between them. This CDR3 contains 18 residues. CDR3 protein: CASSLSLASNWGKNIQYF. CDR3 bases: TGTGCCAGCAGTTTGAGTTTAGCTTCTAACTGGGGCAAAAACATTCAGTACTTC.

CDR3 residues: CASSQDPPSFAGDEETQYF. The DNA for the CDR3 is TGTGCCAGCAGCCAAGATCCCCCTAGCTTTGCGGGAGATGAGGAGACCCAGTACTTC. This chain connects TRBV14 to TRBJ2-5; 7 nucleotides align to TRBD2. This CDR3 has 19 residues. J lost 5 bases, V lost 0 bases, and 18 bases had no gene match. CDR1 is SGHDN, CDR2 FVKESK, per germline.

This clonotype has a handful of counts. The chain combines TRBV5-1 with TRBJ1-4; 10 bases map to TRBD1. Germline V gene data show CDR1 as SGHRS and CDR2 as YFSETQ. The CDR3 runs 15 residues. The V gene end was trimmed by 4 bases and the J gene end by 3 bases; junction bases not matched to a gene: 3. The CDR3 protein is CASSPDRGSNEKLFF. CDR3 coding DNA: TGCGCCAGCAGCCCGGACAGGGGGTCTAATGAAAAACTGTTTTTT.